A single sample is the source of the 8 T cell receptor beta chains below, sequenced in a study of cytomegalovirus exposure and HLA in healthy donors. With 60 Vbeta and 13 Jbeta primers, the PCR was carried out. Sequencing used immunoSEQ multiplex PCR; TCRdb keeps in-frame clones, though not all of them. The data hold around 130,000 clones, with roughly two thirds observed a single time. The specimen sequenced was PBMCs. The receptors derive from a man between 25 and 39 years old in good health and CMV-seropositive.

The chain is built from TRBV18 and TRBJ1-4, with TRBD1 as a possible D gene (5 bases). This CDR3 has 16 residues. Trimming stripped 4 bases from V and 0 bases from J, with 12 bases between. Germline V gene lookup returns CDR1 KGHSH and CDR2 LQKENI. The chain's CDR3 is CASSLGPGATNEKLFF. CDR3 sequence (DNA): TGTGCCAGCTCACTTGGTCCGGGGGCAACTAATGAAAAACTGTTTTTT.

V usage is TRBV2 and J usage is TRBJ2-5; D is perhaps TRBD1 (5 bases). Germline V gives CDR1 SNHLY, CDR2 FYNNEI. The V end was cut by 7 bases, the J end by 3 bases, with 15 bases between. This CDR3 region has 14 residues. In DNA, the CDR3 is TGTGCCAGCACCCCTGGGGCAGCCAAAGAGACCCAGTACTTC. Its translation: CASTPGAAKETQYF.

Only a few counts were recorded for this clone. The rearrangement links TRBV5-4 to TRBJ2-5, with 7 bases identical to TRBD1. Germline CDR1 and CDR2: SGHNT and YYREEE (reference sequence). The CDR3 loop spans 14 amino acids. With V trimmed by 4 bases and J by 3 bases, 6 bases remained unmatched. The CDR3 DNA reads TGTGCCAGCAGCAGTGGGACAGATAAAGAGACCCAGTACTTC. It yields the protein CASSSGTDKETQYF.

This clone was counted a few times. The V call is TRBV28, the J call TRBJ2-7, with D possibly matching TRBD1 (5 bases). CDR3 size: 13 residues. Germline assignment: CDR1 MDHEN and CDR2 SYDVKM. Deletions cut 7 bases from V and 4 bases from J, with 14 bases between. CDR3 nucleotides: TGTGCCAGCACCGCAGGGTTTCTGTACGAGCAGTACTTC. This translates into CASTAGFLYEQYF.

The rearrangement joins TRBV7-6 to TRBJ2-5, with TRBD2 matching 7 bases. Judging by the DNA end, TRBJ2-7 fits better; the J call may be wrong. The germline gives CDR1 SGHVS, CDR2 FNYEAQ. The CDR3 runs 13 residues. CDR3 loop: CASSSTSWGEQYF. CDR3 nucleotide sequence: TGTGCCAGCAGCTCGACTAGCTGGGGCGAGCAGTACTTC.

The V and J genes are TRBV7-9 and TRBJ1-3; D is undetermined. Trimming left V 5 bases short and J 7 bases short, with 18 bases between. CDR1 is SEHNR and CDR2 is FQNEAQ in the germline V gene (reference sequence). The CDR3 has 15 residues. The CDR3 DNA is TGTGCCAGCAGCCCGGCGGGTTTTAGGCTCAACACCATATATTTT. Its translation: CASSPAGFRLNTIYF.

This clone has more than one count but fewer than ten. This chain joins TRBV19 and TRBJ1-5; 8 bases line up with TRBD1. Unmatched junction bases numbered 8, after V lost 3 bases and J lost 7 bases. The length of the CDR3 is 15 residues. CDR1 and CDR2 from the germline V gene are LNHDA and SQIVND (reference sequence). CDR3 region: CASSMSDRASQPQHF. The DNA of the CDR3 is TGTGCCAGTAGTATGTCGGACAGGGCTAGCCAGCCCCAGCATTTT. Based on the CDR3 plus reference TRBV19 and TRBJ1-5, the full variable domain is DGGITQSPKYLFRKEGQNVTLSCEQNLNHDAMYWYRQDPGQGLRLIYYSQIVNDFQKGDIAEGYSVSREKKESFPLTVTSAQKNPTAFYLCASSMSDRASQPQHFGDGTRLSIL.

The chain links TRBV19 to TRBJ2-2; 12 bases fit TRBD2. V was clipped by 5 bases and J by 4 bases; unmatched bases: 17. The germline CDR1 and CDR2 sequences are LNHDA and SQIVND (reference sequence). There are 20 residues in the CDR3. CDR3 DNA sequence: TGTGCCAGTAGTGCGAGACTAGCGGGAGTCAAGCGGTTGGGCACCGGGGAGCTGTTTTTT. Residues: CASSARLAGVKRLGTGELFF.